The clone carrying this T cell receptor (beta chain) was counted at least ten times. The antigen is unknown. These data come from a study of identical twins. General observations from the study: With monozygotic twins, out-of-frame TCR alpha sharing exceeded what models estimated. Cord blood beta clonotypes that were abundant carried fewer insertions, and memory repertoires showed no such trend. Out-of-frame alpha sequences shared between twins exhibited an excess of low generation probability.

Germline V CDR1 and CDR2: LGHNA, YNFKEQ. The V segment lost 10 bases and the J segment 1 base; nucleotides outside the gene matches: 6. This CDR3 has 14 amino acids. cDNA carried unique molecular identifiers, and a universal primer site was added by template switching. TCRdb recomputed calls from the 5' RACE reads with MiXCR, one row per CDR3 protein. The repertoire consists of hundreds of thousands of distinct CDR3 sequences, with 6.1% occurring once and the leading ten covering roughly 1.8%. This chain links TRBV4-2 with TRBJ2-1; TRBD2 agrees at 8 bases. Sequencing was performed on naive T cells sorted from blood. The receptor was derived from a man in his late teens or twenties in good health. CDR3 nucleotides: TGTGCCACCTCGGGGGGGGTATCCTACAATGAGCAGTTCTTC. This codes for CATSGGVSYNEQFF.